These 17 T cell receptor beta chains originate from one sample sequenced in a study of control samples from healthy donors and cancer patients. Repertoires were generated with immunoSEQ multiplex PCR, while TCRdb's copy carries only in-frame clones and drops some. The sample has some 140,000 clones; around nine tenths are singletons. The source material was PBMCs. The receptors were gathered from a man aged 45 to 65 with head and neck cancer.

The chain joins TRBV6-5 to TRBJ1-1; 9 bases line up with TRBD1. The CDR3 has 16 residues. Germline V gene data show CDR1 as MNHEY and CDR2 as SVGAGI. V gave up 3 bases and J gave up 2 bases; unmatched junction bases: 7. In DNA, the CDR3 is TGTGCCAGCAGTTATTCCCGGGACAGGGTAAACACTGAAGCTTTCTTT. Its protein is CASSYSRDRVNTEAFF.

CDR3 sequence (DNA): TGCGCCAGCAGCGCCGGGACAGGGAATCAGCCCCAGCATTTT. Translating it yields CASSAGTGNQPQHF. The rearrangement uses TRBV5-1 and TRBJ1-5; TRBD1 matches 9 bases. The CDR3 covers 14 residues. In germline, CDR1 is SGHRS, CDR2 YFSETQ. V trimming: 4 bases; J trimming: 4 bases; junction bases outside the gene matches: 3.

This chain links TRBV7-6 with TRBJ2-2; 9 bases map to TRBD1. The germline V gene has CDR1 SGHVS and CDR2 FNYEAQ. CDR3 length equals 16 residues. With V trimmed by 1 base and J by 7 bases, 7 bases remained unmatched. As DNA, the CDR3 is TGTGCCAGCAGCTTAGTACCGGGACAGGGTCACGGGGAGCTGTTTTTT. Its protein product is CASSLVPGQGHGELFF.

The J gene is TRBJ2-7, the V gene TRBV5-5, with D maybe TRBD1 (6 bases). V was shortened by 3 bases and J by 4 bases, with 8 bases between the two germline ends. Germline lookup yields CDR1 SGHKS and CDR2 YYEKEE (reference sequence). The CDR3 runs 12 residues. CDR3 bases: TGTGCCAGCAGCTGGACAGAGTACGAGCAGTACTTC. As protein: CASSWTEYEQYF.

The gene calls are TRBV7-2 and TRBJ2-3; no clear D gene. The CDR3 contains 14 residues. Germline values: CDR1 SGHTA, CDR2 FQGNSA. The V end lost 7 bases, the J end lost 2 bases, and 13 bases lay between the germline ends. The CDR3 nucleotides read TGTGCCAGCACAGTAATACTTTTCACAGATACGCAGTATTTT. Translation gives CASTVILFTDTQYF.

The CDR3 DNA reads TGTGCCAGCAGTCTTCGACAGGCCGGGGAGCTGTTTTTT. Its translation is CASSLRQAGELFF. V gene TRBV12-3 or TRBV12-4 combines with J gene TRBJ2-2; maybe TRBD1 (6 bases). CDR3 length: 13 residues. The ends were cut back, 5 bases at V and 6 bases at J, with 10 bases in the middle.

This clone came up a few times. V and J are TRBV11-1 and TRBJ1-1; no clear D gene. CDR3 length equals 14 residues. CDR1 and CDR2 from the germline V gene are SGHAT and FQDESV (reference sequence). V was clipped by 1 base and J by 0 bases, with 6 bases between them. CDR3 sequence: CASSLGVMNTEAFF. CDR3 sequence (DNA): TGTGCCAGCAGCTTAGGGGTTATGAACACTGAAGCTTTCTTT.

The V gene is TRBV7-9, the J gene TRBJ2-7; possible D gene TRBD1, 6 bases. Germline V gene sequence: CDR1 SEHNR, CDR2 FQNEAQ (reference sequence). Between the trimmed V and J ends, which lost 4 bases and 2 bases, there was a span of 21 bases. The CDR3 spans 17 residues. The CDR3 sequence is CASSSSDRSSHPYEQYF. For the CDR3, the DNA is TGTGCCAGCAGCTCCTCCGACAGGAGCAGCCACCCCTACGAGCAGTACTTC.

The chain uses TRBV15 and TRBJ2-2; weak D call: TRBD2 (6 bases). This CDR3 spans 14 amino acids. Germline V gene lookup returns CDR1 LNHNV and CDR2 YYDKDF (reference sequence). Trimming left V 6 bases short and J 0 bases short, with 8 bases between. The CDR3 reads CATREGPNTGELFF. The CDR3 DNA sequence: TGTGCCACCAGGGAGGGACCGAACACCGGGGAGCTGTTTTTT.

The CDR3 is CASSQERQGGEQFF. The DNA of the CDR3 is TGCGCCAGCAGCCAAGAGAGGCAGGGAGGTGAGCAGTTCTTC. The genes are TRBV4-1 and TRBJ2-1; D is perhaps TRBD2 (6 bases). Germline V lookup: CDR1 MGHRA, CDR2 YSYEKL. The ends were cut back, 0 bases at V and 9 bases at J, with 12 bases in the middle. This CDR3 comprises 14 residues.

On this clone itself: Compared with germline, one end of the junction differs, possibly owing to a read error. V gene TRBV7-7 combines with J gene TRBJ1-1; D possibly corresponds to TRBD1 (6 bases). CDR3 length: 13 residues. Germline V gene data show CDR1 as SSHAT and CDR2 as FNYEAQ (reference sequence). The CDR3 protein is CASKGEGGTEAFF. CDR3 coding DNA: TGTGCTAGCAAGGGGGAAGGGGGCACTGAAGCTTTCTTT.

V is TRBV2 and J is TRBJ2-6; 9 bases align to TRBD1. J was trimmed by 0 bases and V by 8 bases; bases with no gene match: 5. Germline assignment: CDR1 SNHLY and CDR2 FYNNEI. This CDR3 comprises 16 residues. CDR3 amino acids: CASCWDRASGANVLTF. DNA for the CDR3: TGTGCCAGCTGTTGGGACAGGGCCTCTGGGGCCAACGTCCTGACTTTC.

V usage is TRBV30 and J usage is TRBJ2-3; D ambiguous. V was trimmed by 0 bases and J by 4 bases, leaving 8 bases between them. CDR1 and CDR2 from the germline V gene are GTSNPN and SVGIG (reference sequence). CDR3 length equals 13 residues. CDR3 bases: TGTGCCTGGAGTGTACGAATGGCAGATACGCAGTATTTT. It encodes CAWSVRMADTQYF.

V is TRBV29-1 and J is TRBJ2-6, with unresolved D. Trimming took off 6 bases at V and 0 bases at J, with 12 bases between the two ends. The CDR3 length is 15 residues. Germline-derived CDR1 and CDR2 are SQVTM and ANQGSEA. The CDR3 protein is CSVTVWSSGANVLTF. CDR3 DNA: TGCAGCGTGACCGTGTGGAGCTCTGGGGCCAACGTCCTGACTTTC.

The CDR3 sequence is CASSLASRGPAMNTEAFF. The CDR3 nucleotides read TGTGCCAGCAGCTTAGCTTCTAGAGGGCCCGCGATGAACACTGAAGCTTTCTTT. This sequence joins TRBV11-2 and TRBJ1-1; D is unclear. This CDR3 is built from 18 residues. The V end was cut by 1 base, the J end by 0 bases, with 18 bases between. Germline CDR1 and CDR2: SGHAT and FQNNGV.

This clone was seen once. CDR3 DNA: TGTGCCAGCAGCCAAGAGCAAACCGTTACCTACGAGCAGTACTTC. Protein product: CASSQEQTVTYEQYF. The rearrangement joins TRBV4-2 to TRBJ2-7; D call uncertain. CDR3 size: 15 residues. V gave up 0 bases and J gave up 2 bases, with 11 bases separating them. CDR1 and CDR2 (germline): LGHNA, YNFKEQ.

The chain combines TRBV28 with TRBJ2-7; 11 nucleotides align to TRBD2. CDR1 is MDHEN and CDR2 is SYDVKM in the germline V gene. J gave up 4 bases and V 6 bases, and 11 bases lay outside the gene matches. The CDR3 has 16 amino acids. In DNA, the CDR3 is TGTGCCAGCAGCCTTTTTGAGGGGACTAGCGGATACGAGCAGTACTTC. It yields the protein CASSLFEGTSGYEQYF.